The 27 T cell receptor beta chains below come from one sample, sequenced in a study of regulatory T cells in long-lasting Graves disease. The time point denotes: newly diagnosed GD, antithyroid drugs for less than 3 months. PBMC-extracted RNA yielded the TCR library. The TCR beta library used iRepertoire HTBI primers with Arm-PCR amplification of CDR3. MiXCR was run by TCRdb on the multiplex PCR reads, yielding one entry per CDR3 protein. The repertoire holds around 480,000 distinct CDR3 sequences, with around 15% as singletons. The same data also went into a second study, on T cells in Graves' hyperthyroidism and ophthalmopathy.

Sequenced material: peripheral blood mononuclear cells (PBMCs), taken at new diagnosis, from a patient treated with antithyroid drugs. The receptor set was obtained from a woman aged 35-65 years with Graves disease.

This clonotype was observed a handful of times. The chain recombines TRBV6-5 with TRBJ1-2; D may be TRBD1 (6 bases). The CDR3 runs to 14 residues. The V end lost 4 bases, the J end lost 8 bases, and 17 bases lay between the germline ends. Germline CDR1 reads MNHEY; CDR2 reads SVGAGI. In DNA form, the CDR3 reads TGTGCCAGCAGTTTAGGGACACGCTCCTCGGGCTACACCTTC. Its translation: CASSLGTRSSGYTF.

The rearrangement uses TRBV18 and TRBJ2-7; D is undetermined. The length of the CDR3 is 13 residues. The V gene lost 3 bases and the J gene lost 3 bases, with 9 bases spanning the gap. Germline V gives CDR1 KGHSH, CDR2 LQKENI. The CDR3 DNA reads as TGTGCCAGCTCACCCGACACGATCTACGAGCAGTACTTC. Its translation: CASSPDTIYEQYF.

This clonotype was counted many times. The J gene is TRBJ1-4, the V gene TRBV2; TRBD1 matches at 7 bases. This CDR3 spans 13 amino acids. The V gene's germline CDR1 is SNHLY and CDR2 FYNNEI. V lost 2 bases and J lost 8; bases outside the gene matches: 2. In nucleotides, the CDR3 is TGTGCCAGCAGTGAATGGGGACAGGAAAAACTGTTTTTT. It translates to CASSEWGQEKLFF.

This clonotype was seen at least ten times. This chain uses TRBV11-2 with TRBJ2-7, with TRBD1 matching over 8 bases. The CDR3 is 14 residues long. Losses at the gene ends were 4 bases for V and 7 bases for J; bases not matched to a gene: 9. In germline, CDR1 is SGHAT, CDR2 FQNNGV. The CDR3 protein is CASSSPRQGSEQYF. The CDR3 DNA sequence: TGTGCCAGCAGCTCCCCGAGACAGGGGAGTGAGCAGTACTTC. The full variable domain, completed using reference TRBV11-2 and TRBJ2-7, is EAGVAQSPRYKIIEKRQSVAFWCNPISGHATLYWYQQILGQGPKLLIQFQNNGVVDDSQLPKDRFSAERLKGVDSTLKIQPAKLEDSAVYLCASSSPRQGSEQYFGPGTRLTVT.

This clonotype has only a few counts. This rearrangement joins TRBV7-9 to TRBJ2-2; D is ambiguous. The germline gives CDR1 SEHNR, CDR2 FQNEAQ (reference sequence). V was shortened by 5 bases and J by 4 bases, with 17 bases between the two germline ends. The CDR3 has 16 residues. The CDR3 here is CASSPSGRARTGELFF. DNA of the CDR3: TGTGCCAGCAGCCCGAGTGGTAGGGCGCGCACCGGGGAGCTGTTTTTT.

This chain uses TRBV20-1 with TRBJ2-1, with D hard to call. This CDR3 has 15 amino acids. V was shortened by 7 bases and J by 9 bases, with 25 bases between the two germline ends. The germline gives CDR1 DFQATT, CDR2 SNEGSKA (reference sequence). The DNA of the CDR3 is TGCAGTGGGGCTATCCTGAGTTACTCGTTGCTTGAGCAGTTCTTC. Translating gives CSGAILSYSLLEQFF.

This clonotype has a handful of counts. The CDR3 DNA is TGTGCCATCGGTGTTGCGGAGACCCAGTACTTC. Its protein product is CAIGVAETQYF. The chain couples TRBV10-3 to TRBJ2-5; D remains unclear. V lost 8 bases to trimming and J lost 5 bases, with 9 bases between them. The CDR3 extends over 11 amino acids. The V gene's germline CDR1 is ENHRY and CDR2 SYGVKD.

The chain employs TRBV5-6 and TRBJ2-3; perhaps D is TRBD1 or TRBD2 (6 bases each). The CDR3 loop spans 19 amino acids. The germline CDR1 and CDR2 sequences are SGHDT and YYEEEE. V was shortened by 4 bases and J by 2 bases, with 26 bases between the two germline ends. The CDR3 nucleotides are TGTGCCAGCAGCCACAGAGGAGGGGGACCGGGACTGCACACAGATACGCAGTATTTT. Translating gives CASSHRGGGPGLHTDTQYF.

The table lists this clonotype with a few counts. The chain employs TRBV5-1 and TRBJ2-2; D gene ambiguous. The CDR3 totals 14 residues. Trimming took off 7 bases at V and 0 bases at J, with 10 bases between the two ends. CDR1 SGHRS and CDR2 YFSETQ come from the germline V gene. The CDR3 reads CASRTVPNTGELFF. Written as DNA, the CDR3 is TGCGCCAGCCGGACGGTACCGAACACCGGGGAGCTGTTTTTT. Supplemented by reference TRBV5-1 and TRBJ2-2, the full variable domain reads KAGVTQTPRYLIKTRGQQVTLSCSPISGHRSVSWYQQTPGQGLQFLFEYFSETQRNKGNFPGRFSGRQFSNSRSEMNVSTLELGDSALYLCASRTVPNTGELFFGEGSRLTVL.

This clonotype was detected only a few times. The chain links TRBV12-3 or TRBV12-4 to TRBJ1-4, with a tentative D call TRBD1 (5 bases). The CDR3 is 14 residues long. V gave up 4 bases and J gave up 6 bases, with 12 bases separating them. CDR3 region: CASSYRPGDEKLFF. In DNA form, the CDR3 reads TGTGCCAGCAGTTACAGGCCTGGGGATGAAAAACTGTTTTTT.

The rearrangement uses TRBV2 and TRBJ2-1; 10 bases line up with TRBD2. CDR1 is SNHLY and CDR2 is FYNNEI in the germline V gene. The junction had 18 bases not matched to a gene; V was cut back by 2 bases and J by 2 bases. The CDR3 spans 21 residues. DNA for the CDR3: TGTGCCAGCAGTGAATACGTAGGGGGGAAGGCTAGCGGGAGTGCCTACAATGAGCAGTTCTTC. It yields the protein CASSEYVGGKASGSAYNEQFF. The full variable domain, rest sourced from reference TRBV2 and TRBJ2-1, is EPEVTQTPSHQVTQMGQEVILRCVPISNHLYFYWYRQILGQKVEFLVSFYNNEISEKSEIFDDQFSVERPDGSNFTLKIRSTKLEDSAMYFCASSEYVGGKASGSAYNEQFFGPGTRLTVL.

This clonotype was seen a single time. V gene TRBV28 combines with J gene TRBJ1-3; 8 bases are shared with TRBD1. V lost 5 bases, J lost 4 bases, and 7 bases stayed unmatched. The germline CDR1 and CDR2 sequences are MDHEN and SYDVKM. This CDR3 has 15 amino acids. The CDR3 is CASSDRGLWGNTIYF. CDR3 DNA: TGTGCCAGCAGTGACAGGGGATTATGGGGAAACACCATATATTTT.

This clonotype was detected ten times or more. The rearrangement joins TRBV30 to TRBJ2-3; tentative D call: TRBD1 (5 bases). CDR1 is GTSNPN, CDR2 SVGIG, per germline (reference sequence). The CDR3 runs 14 residues. V was pared by 0 bases and J by 6 bases, with 13 bases between. The CDR3 is CAWSVQVGLDTQYF. CDR3 coding DNA: TGTGCCTGGAGTGTACAGGTCGGGTTGGATACGCAGTATTTT.

The V and J genes are TRBV4-1 and TRBJ1-1; D is unresolved. Between the trimmed V and J ends, which lost 0 bases and 4 bases, there was a span of 18 bases. Germline V CDR1 and CDR2: MGHRA, YSYEKL. This CDR3 spans 17 amino acids. The CDR3 is CASSQDSVAYWGTEAFF. In nucleotides, the CDR3 is TGCGCCAGCAGCCAAGATTCGGTCGCATATTGGGGCACTGAAGCTTTCTTT.

This clonotype has more than one count but fewer than ten. A much larger clone lies one base from this, so it may be a read error. The V and J genes are TRBV19 and TRBJ1-5; perhaps TRBD1 as D (5 bases). Germline CDR1 reads LNHDA; CDR2 reads SQIVND (reference sequence). CDR3 length equals 12 residues. Trimming shortened V by 9 bases and J by 5 bases, and 11 bases separated the two germline ends. The CDR3 is CASSIGDQPQHF. The CDR3 DNA reads as TGTGCCAGCAGCATAGGGGATCAGCCCCAGCATTTT.

The rearrangement links TRBV19 to TRBJ1-6; D is unclear. V gave up 6 bases and J gave up 0 bases, with 12 bases separating them. Germline-derived CDR1 and CDR2 are LNHDA and SQIVND (reference sequence). The CDR3 has 16 residues. DNA of the CDR3: TGTGCCAGTAGCATGGCCATTGGCTCCTATAATTCACCCCTCCACTTT. Protein sequence: CASSMAIGSYNSPLHF.

This clonotype was counted many times. This chain links TRBV7-9 with TRBJ2-1, with D possibly matching TRBD1 (6 bases). The CDR3 totals 15 residues. The germline gives CDR1 SEHNR, CDR2 FQNEAQ (reference sequence). V lost 5 bases to trimming and J lost 1 base, with 12 bases between them. The CDR3 sequence: CASSTGQPSYNEQFF. The CDR3 DNA reads TGTGCCAGCAGCACCGGACAGCCTTCCTACAATGAGCAGTTCTTC. Using reference TRBV7-9 and TRBJ2-1 for the parts outside the CDR3, the full variable domain is DTGVSQNPRHKITKRGQNVTFRCDPISEHNRLYWYRQTLGQGPEFLTYFQNEAQLEKSRLLSDRFSAERPKGSFSTLEIQRTEQGDSAMYLCASSTGQPSYNEQFFGPGTRLTVL.

This clonotype was recorded a few times. The CDR3 spells CASTPAGNYGYTF. The CDR3 nucleotides read TGTGCCAGTACCCCCGCAGGGAACTATGGCTACACCTTC. This rearrangement joins TRBV19 to TRBJ1-2, with D possibly matching TRBD1 (5 bases). V was cut by 7 bases and J by 2 bases, with 11 bases left in between. CDR3 size: 13 residues. Germline-derived CDR1 and CDR2 are LNHDA and SQIVND (reference sequence).

This chain joins TRBV27 and TRBJ2-3; a weak D match, TRBD2 (6 bases). Trimming removed 0 bases from V and 4 bases from J, with 14 bases in between. The CDR3 is 16 residues long. The germline CDR1 and CDR2 sequences are MNHEY and SMNVEV (reference sequence). CDR3 DNA: TGTGCCAGCAGTTTATCGTTCGGGAGTTTGGCAGATACGCAGTATTTT. This codes for CASSLSFGSLADTQYF.

This clonotype was observed many times. The chain combines TRBV9 with TRBJ2-1; 9 positions agree with TRBD1. This CDR3 has 15 amino acids. The ends lost 3 bases at V and 4 bases at J; junction bases unmatched: 5. Germline V gene sequence: CDR1 SGDLS, CDR2 YYNGEE. The CDR3 coding sequence is TGTGCCAGCAGCGAGGGGGGACAGGGATACAATGAGCAGTTCTTC. Protein product: CASSEGGQGYNEQFF. The whole variable domain, filled in from reference TRBV9 and TRBJ2-1, reads DSGVTQTPKHLITATGQRVTLRCSPRSGDLSVYWYQQSLDQGLQFLIQYYNGEERAKGNILERFSAQQFPDLHSELNLSSLELGDSALYFCASSEGGQGYNEQFFGPGTRLTVL.

This clonotype was counted at least ten times. The rearrangement links TRBV5-1 to TRBJ1-2, with D possibly TRBD1 on 5 matching bases. The CDR3 totals 14 residues. The V and J ends lost 7 bases and 1 base respectively, with 14 bases between them. Germline lookup yields CDR1 SGHRS and CDR2 YFSETQ. The CDR3 nucleotides read TGCGCCAGCGGCCCCGGGACGGATAACTATGGCTACACCTTC. This gives the protein CASGPGTDNYGYTF.

This clonotype was recorded at least ten times. The rearrangement uses TRBV5-5 and TRBJ1-1, with a weak D call TRBD1 (6 bases). Germline CDR1 and CDR2: SGHKS and YYEKEE (reference sequence). Trimming shortened V by 3 bases and J by 0 bases, and 9 bases separated the two germline ends. The CDR3 covers 14 residues. The CDR3 region has the DNA TGTGCCAGCAGCTCGAGGGGGTTGAACACTGAAGCTTTCTTT. Translated, it gives CASSSRGLNTEAFF. Based on the CDR3 plus reference TRBV5-5 and TRBJ1-1, the full variable domain is DAGVTQSPTHLIKTRGQQVTLRCSPISGHKSVSWYQQVLGQGPQFIFQYYEKEERGRGNFPDRFSARQFPNYSSELNVNALLLGDSALYLCASSSRGLNTEAFFGQGTRLTVV.

This chain uses TRBV7-9 with TRBJ2-1; D is possibly TRBD1 (5 bases). Trimming removed 2 bases at V and 9 bases at J, with 17 bases between. There are 15 residues in the CDR3. CDR1 and CDR2 from the germline V gene are SEHNR and FQNEAQ (reference sequence). CDR3 DNA sequence: TGTGCCAGCAGCTTAACGATCGCAGGGTCCAGTGAGCAGTTCTTC. As protein: CASSLTIAGSSEQFF.

This clonotype was counted ten times or more. The rearrangement uses TRBV2 and TRBJ2-4, with TRBD2 matching 8 bases. Germline values: CDR1 SNHLY, CDR2 FYNNEI. The CDR3 runs to 14 residues. Unmatched junction bases numbered 9, after V lost 5 bases and J lost 9 bases. The CDR3, as DNA: TGTGCCAGCAGTCCGGGGGGGATTGAGGTCATTCAGTACTTC. Its translation is CASSPGGIEVIQYF.

The sample holds many counts of this clonotype. The chain employs TRBV30 and TRBJ2-5; D gene uncertain. CDR1 and CDR2 (germline): GTSNPN, SVGIG (reference sequence). The V and J ends lost 3 bases and 5 bases respectively, with 7 bases between them. The CDR3 loop spans 11 amino acids. CDR3 sequence: CAWSSPETQYF. The CDR3 DNA follows: TGTGCCTGGAGCTCTCCGGAGACCCAGTACTTC.

Written as DNA, the CDR3 is TGTGCCAGCAGTTACTCGACGATGGCACAGGGACGGGGAGCTTTCTTT. Translation: CASSYSTMAQGRGAFF. The chain links TRBV6-5 to TRBJ1-1, with D perhaps matching TRBD1 (6 bases). Looked up from germline, CDR1 is MNHEY and CDR2 is SVGAGI. V lost 0 bases to trimming and J lost 10 bases, with 21 bases between them. This CDR3 has 16 residues.

This clonotype has at least ten counts. The chain employs TRBV10-3 and TRBJ2-3, with TRBD2 matching over 11 bases. Germline V gene lookup returns CDR1 ENHRY and CDR2 SYGVKD. This CDR3 has 16 residues. With 0 bases clipped from V and 3 bases from J, the junction kept 2 bases outside the gene matches. The CDR3 reads CAISESTSGDTDTQYF. The DNA for the CDR3 is TGTGCCATCAGTGAGTCGACTAGCGGGGATACAGATACGCAGTATTTT.